The TCR beta chain under discussion was sequenced for a study of T cells after yellow fever vaccination. Study-wide results and caveats: Weaker overall was a secondary response that nonetheless peaked faster, on day 5 versus 15.

The CDR3 covers 13 residues. Between the trimmed V and J ends, which lost 7 bases and 1 base, there was a span of 10 bases. A 5'RACE template-switching step, the method used to make TCR cDNA, added a universal primer site and UMIs. TCRdb processed the 5' RACE reads anew with MiXCR; each CDR3 protein has one entry. Of about 320,000 distinct CDR3 sequences listed, around 6.8% are singletons. In the case of this clonotype: The antigen remains unidentified.

This chain joins TRBV12-3 or TRBV12-4 and TRBJ2-5; tentative D call: TRBD1 (5 bases). Material: PBMCs, obtained roughly seven weeks after the first yellow fever vaccination. The sequence was collected from a man aged 18-30 years who received the YFV17D yellow fever vaccine. The CDR3 DNA sequence: TGTGCCAGCACCCAGGGATTCCAAGAGACCCAGTACTTC. This gives the protein CASTQGFQETQYF.